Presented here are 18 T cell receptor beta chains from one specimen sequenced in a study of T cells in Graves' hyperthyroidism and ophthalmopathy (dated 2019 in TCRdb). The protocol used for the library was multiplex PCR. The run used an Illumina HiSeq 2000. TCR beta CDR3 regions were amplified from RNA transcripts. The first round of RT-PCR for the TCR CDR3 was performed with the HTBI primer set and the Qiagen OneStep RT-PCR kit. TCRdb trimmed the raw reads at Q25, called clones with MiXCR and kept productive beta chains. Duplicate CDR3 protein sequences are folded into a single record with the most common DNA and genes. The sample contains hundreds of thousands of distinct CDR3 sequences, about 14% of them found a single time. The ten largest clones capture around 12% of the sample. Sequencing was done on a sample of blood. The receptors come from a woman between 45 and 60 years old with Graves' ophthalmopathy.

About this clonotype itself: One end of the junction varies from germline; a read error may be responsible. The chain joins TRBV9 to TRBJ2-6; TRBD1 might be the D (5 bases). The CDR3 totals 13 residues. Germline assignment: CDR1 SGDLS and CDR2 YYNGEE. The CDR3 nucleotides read TGTGCCAGCAGCGTAGTAGGGGCCAACGTCCTGATTTTC. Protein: CASSVVGANVLIF.

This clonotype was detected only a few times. The CDR3 loop is CASSQDPGANTEAFF. CDR3 in DNA: TGTGCCAGCAGCCAAGATCCAGGCGCGAACACTGAAGCTTTCTTT. The chain carries TRBV14 and TRBJ1-1; D call uncertain. V dropped 0 bases and J dropped 1 base, with 9 bases sitting between them. There are 15 residues in the CDR3. Germline V gene lookup returns CDR1 SGHDN and CDR2 FVKESK. Full variable domain (remainder filled in from reference TRBV14 and TRBJ1-1): EAGVTQFPSHSVIEKGQTVTLRCDPISGHDNLYWYRRVMGKEIKFLLHFVKESKQDESGMPNNRFLAERTGGTYSTLKVQPAELEDSGVYFCASSQDPGANTEAFFGQGTRLTVV.

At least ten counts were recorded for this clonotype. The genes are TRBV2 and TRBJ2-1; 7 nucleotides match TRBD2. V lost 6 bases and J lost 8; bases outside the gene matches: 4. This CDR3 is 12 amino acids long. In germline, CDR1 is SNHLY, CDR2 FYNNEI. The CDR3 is CASRRSGDEQFF. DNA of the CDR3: TGTGCCAGCAGACGGAGCGGGGATGAGCAGTTCTTC.

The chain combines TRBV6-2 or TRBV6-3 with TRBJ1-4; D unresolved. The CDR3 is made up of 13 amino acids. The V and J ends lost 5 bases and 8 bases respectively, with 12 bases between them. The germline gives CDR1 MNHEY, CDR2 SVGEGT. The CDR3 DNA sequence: TGTGCCAGCAGTGGGATTGCGGGGGAAAAACTGTTTTTT. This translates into CASSGIAGEKLFF.

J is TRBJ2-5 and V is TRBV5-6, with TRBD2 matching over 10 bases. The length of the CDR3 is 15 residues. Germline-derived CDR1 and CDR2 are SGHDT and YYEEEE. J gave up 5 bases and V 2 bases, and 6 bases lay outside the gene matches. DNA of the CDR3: TGTGCCAGCAGCTTTGGTAGCGGGAGGCAGGAGACCCAGTACTTC. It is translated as CASSFGSGRQETQYF.

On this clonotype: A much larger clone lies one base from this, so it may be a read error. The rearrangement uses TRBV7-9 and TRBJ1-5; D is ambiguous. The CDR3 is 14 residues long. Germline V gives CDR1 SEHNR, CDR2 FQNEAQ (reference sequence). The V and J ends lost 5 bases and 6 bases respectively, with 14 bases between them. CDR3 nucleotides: TGTGCCAGCAGCCAAACAAGGTACGGTCAGCCCCAGCATTTT. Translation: CASSQTRYGQPQHF. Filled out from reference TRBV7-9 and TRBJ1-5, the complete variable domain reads DTGVSQNPRHKITKRGQNVTFRCDPISEHNRLYWYRQTLGQGPEFLTYFQNEAQLEKSRLLSDRFSAERPKGSFSTLEIQRTEQGDSAMYLCASSQTRYGQPQHFGDGTRLSIL.

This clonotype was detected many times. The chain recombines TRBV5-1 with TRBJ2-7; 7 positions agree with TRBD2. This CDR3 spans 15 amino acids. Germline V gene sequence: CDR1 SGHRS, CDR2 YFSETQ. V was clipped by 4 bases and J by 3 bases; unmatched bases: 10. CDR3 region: CASSRGTNPLYEQYF. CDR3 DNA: TGCGCCAGCAGCAGAGGGACTAACCCCCTCTACGAGCAGTACTTC.

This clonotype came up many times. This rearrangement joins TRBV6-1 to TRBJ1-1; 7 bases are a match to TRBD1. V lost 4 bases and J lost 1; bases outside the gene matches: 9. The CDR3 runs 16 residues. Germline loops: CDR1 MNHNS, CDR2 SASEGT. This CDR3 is CASSVRDRFPNTEAFF. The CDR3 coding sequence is TGTGCCAGCAGTGTCCGGGACAGATTCCCGAACACTGAAGCTTTCTTT.

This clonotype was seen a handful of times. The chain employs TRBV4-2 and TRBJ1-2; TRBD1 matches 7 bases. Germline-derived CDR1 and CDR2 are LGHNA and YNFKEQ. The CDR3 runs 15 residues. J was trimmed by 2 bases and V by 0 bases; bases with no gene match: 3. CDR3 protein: CASSQEEGQNYGYTF. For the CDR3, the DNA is TGTGCCAGCAGCCAAGAAGAGGGACAGAACTATGGCTACACCTTC.

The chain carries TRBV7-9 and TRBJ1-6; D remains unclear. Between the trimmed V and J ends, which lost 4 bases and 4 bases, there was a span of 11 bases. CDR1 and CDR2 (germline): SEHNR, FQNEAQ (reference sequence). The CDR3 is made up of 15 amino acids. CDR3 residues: CASSSRVSYNSPLHF. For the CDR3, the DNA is TGTGCCAGCAGCTCCCGGGTCTCGTATAATTCACCCCTCCACTTT. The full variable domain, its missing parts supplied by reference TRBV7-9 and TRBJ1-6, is DTGVSQNPRHKITKRGQNVTFRCDPISEHNRLYWYRQTLGQGPEFLTYFQNEAQLEKSRLLSDRFSAERPKGSFSTLEIQRTEQGDSAMYLCASSSRVSYNSPLHFGNGTRLTVT.

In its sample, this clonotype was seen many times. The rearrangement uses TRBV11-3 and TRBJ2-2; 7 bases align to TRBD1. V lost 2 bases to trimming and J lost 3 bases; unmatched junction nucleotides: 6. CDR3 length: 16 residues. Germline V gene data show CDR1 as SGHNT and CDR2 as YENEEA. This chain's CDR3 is CASSLRQGVDTGELFF. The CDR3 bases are TGTGCCAGCAGCTTACGGCAGGGGGTCGACACCGGGGAGCTGTTTTTT. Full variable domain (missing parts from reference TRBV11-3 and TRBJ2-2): EAGVVQSPRYKIIEKKQPVAFWCNPISGHNTLYWYLQNLGQGPELLIRYENEEAVDDSQLPKDRFSAERLKGVDSTLKIQPAELGDSAVYLCASSLRQGVDTGELFFGEGSRLTVL.

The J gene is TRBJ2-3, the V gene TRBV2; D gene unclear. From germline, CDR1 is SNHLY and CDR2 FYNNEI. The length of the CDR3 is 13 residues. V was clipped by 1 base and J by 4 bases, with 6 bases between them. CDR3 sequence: CASSEVPPDTQYF. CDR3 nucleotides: TGTGCCAGCAGTGAAGTGCCGCCAGATACGCAGTATTTT.

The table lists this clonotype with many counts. For the CDR3, the DNA is TGTGCCAGCTCAGACAGGGGGGCCTACGAGCAGTACTTC. Its protein product is CASSDRGAYEQYF. The J gene is TRBJ2-7, the V gene TRBV18; 9 bases line up with TRBD1. V dropped 5 bases and J dropped 2; count of bases not matched to a gene: 1. The germline gives CDR1 KGHSH, CDR2 LQKENI. The CDR3 loop spans 13 amino acids.

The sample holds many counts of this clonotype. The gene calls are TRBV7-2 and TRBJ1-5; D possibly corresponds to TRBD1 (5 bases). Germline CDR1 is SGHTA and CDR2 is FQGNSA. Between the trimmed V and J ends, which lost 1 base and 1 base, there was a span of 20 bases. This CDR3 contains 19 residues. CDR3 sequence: CASSLEGSVWAGSNQPQHF. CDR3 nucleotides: TGTGCCAGCAGCTTAGAGGGGTCGGTTTGGGCGGGGAGCAATCAGCCCCAGCATTTT. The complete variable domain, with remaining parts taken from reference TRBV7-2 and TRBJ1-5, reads GAGVSQSPSNKVTEKGKDVELRCDPISGHTALYWYRQSLGQGLEFLIYFQGNSAPDKSGLPSDRFSAERTGGSVSTLTIQRTQQEDSAVYLCASSLEGSVWAGSNQPQHFGDGTRLSIL.

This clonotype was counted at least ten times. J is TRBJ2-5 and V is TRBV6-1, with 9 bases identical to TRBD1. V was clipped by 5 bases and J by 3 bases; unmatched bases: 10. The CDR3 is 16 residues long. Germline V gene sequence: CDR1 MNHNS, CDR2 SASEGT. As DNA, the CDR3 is TGTGCCAGCAGTTTAACAGGGGGCGTAATAAAAGAGACCCAGTACTTC. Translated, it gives CASSLTGGVIKETQYF.

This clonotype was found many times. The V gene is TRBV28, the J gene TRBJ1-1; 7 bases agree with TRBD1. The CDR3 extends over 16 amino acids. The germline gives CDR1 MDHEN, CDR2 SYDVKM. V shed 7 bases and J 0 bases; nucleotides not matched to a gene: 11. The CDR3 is CASILPGQPMNTEAFF. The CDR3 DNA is TGTGCCAGCATATTACCGGGACAGCCAATGAACACTGAAGCTTTCTTT.

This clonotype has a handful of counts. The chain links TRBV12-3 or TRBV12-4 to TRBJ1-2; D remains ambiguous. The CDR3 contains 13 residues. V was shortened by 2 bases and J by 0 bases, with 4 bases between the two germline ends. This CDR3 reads CASSLNANYGYTF. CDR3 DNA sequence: TGTGCCAGCAGTTTAAACGCTAACTATGGCTACACCTTC.

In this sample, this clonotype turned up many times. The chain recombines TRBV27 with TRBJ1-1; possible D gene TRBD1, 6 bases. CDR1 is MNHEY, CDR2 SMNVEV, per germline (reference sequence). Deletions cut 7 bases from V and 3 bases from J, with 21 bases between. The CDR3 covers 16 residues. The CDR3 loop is CASTPWGRGRYTEAFF. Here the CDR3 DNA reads TGTGCCAGCACCCCGTGGGGGCGCGGTCGGTACACTGAAGCTTTCTTT.